This T cell receptor (beta chain) was observed in a study of shared clonotypes between healthy human individuals. At the level of the study: The study used three CD4 naive, three CD4 memory, two CD8 naive and one CD8 memory plate per donor. Findings and limits, study-wide: It was anticipated that sequencing depth would influence how many clonotypes donors shared. There were few donors, and this limited the genetic and exposure-history diversity represented.

Adult donors, all healthy and HIV-negative, had no recent acute infections or vaccinations. Sequencing was performed with immunoSEQ multiplex PCR; in TCRdb, only in-frame clones are kept and a portion is missing. Among some 900,000 clones listed, around 80% were seen once. Germline V gene data show CDR1 as SNHLY and CDR2 as FYNNEI. The CDR3 contains 16 residues. Trimming stripped 3 bases from V and 6 bases from J, with 15 bases between. With respect to this clone: Its antigen is not known.

Sequenced: memory CD4+ T cells sorted from blood. Subset given: CD45RA-negative fraction. The rearrangement uses TRBV2 and TRBJ1-6; possibly TRBD1 for D (6 bases). The receptor was derived from a man younger than 30 in good health. The CDR3 sequence is CASSERGSFINSPLHF. DNA of the CDR3: TGTGCCAGCAGTGAGAGGGGGTCGTTCATTAATTCACCCCTCCACTTT.